The source of this T cell receptor (beta chain) is a study of T cells in women clearing cervical HPV infection. Study-wide background: No precancer developed; the control's incident HPV16 infection cleared within 12 months. Case blood was drawn a median around 140 days after lesion detection. Study findings and constraints: A classifier using richness and V gene abundances reached an AUC of approximately 0.8.

Profiled with immunoSEQ multiplex PCR; TCRdb holds only in-frame clones, not every one. The sample includes tens of thousands of clones. CDR1 and CDR2 from the germline V gene are SEHNR and FQNEAQ (reference sequence). CDR3 length equals 14 residues. Concerning this clone itself: Its specificity is unknown. The CDR3 goes on 3 residues after the read ends, and that part is filled in from the germline J gene.

J is TRBJ1-2 and V is TRBV7-9, with D perhaps TRBD1 (6 bases). The sequencing sample was made of blood buffy coat. This TCR came from a woman between 18 and 75 years old with a cervical HPV16 infection that either progressed to CIN3+ or cleared (not recorded which). The CDR3 is CASSLWTVNNDYTF. Partial CDR3 DNA: TGTGCCAGCAGCTTATGGACAGTTAACAATGAC.